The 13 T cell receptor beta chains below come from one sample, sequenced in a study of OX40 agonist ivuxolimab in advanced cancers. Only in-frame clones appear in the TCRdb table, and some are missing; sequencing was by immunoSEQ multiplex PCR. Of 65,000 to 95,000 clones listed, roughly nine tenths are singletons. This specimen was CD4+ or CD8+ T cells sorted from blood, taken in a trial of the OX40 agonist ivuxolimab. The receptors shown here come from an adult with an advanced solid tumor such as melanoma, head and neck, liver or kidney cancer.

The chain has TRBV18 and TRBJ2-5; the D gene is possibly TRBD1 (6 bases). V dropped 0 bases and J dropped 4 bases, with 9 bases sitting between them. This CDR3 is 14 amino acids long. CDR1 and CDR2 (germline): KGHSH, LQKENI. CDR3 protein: CASSPPNRVETQYF. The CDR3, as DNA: TGTGCCAGCTCACCACCGAACAGGGTAGAGACCCAGTACTTC. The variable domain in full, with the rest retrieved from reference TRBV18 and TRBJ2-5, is NAGVMQNPRHLVRRRGQEARLRCSPMKGHSHVYWYRQLPEEGLKFMVYLQKENIIDESGMPKERFSAEFPKEGPSILRIQQVVRGDSAAYFCASSPPNRVETQYFGPGTRLLVL.

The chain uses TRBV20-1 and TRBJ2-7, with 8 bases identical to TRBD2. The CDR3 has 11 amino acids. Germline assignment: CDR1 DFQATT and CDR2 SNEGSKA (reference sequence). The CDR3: CSCGGSYEQYF. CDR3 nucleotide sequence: TGCTCCTGCGGGGGGAGTTACGAGCAGTACTTC.

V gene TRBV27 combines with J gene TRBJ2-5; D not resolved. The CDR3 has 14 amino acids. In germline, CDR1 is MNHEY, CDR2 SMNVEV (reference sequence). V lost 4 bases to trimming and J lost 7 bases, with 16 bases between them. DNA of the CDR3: TGTGCCAGCAGTTACCGATATCCCGACGGGACCCAGTACTTC. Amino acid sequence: CASSYRYPDGTQYF.

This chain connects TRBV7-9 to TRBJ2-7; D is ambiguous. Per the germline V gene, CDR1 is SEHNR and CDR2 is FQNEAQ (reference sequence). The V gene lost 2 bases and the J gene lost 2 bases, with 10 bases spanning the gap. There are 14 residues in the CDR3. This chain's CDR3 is CASSLLYSPYEQYF. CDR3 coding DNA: TGTGCCAGCAGCTTATTATACTCCCCCTACGAGCAGTACTTC.

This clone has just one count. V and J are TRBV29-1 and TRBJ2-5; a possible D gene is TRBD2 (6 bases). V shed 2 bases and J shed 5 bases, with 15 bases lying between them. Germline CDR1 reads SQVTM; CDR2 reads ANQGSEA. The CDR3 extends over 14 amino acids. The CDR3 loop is CSVETFGGRETQYF. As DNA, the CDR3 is TGCAGCGTTGAAACGTTCGGAGGGCGGGAGACCCAGTACTTC.

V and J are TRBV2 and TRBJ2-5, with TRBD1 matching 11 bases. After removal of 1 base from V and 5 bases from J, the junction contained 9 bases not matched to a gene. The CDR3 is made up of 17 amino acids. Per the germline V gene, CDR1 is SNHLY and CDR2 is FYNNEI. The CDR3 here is CASSEGRTGGARETQYF. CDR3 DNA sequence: TGTGCCAGCAGTGAAGGAAGGACAGGGGGCGCTCGGGAGACCCAGTACTTC.

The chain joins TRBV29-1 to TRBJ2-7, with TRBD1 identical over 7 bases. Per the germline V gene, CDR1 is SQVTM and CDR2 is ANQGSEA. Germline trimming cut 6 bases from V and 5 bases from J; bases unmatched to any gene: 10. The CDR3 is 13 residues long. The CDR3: CSVGWDSSHEQYF. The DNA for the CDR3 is TGCAGCGTCGGATGGGACAGTTCGCACGAGCAGTACTTC.

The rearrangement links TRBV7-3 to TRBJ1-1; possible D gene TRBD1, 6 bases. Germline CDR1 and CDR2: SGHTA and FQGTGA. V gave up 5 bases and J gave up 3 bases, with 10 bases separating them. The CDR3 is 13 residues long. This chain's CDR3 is CASSGNRDTEAFF. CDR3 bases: TGTGCCAGCAGCGGAAACAGGGACACTGAAGCTTTCTTT.

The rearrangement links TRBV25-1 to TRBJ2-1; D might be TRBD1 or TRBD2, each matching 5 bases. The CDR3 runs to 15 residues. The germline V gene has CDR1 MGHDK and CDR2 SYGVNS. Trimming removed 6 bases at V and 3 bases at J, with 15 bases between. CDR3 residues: CASRGERAHYNEQFF. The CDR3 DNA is TGTGCCAGCAGGGGGGAGAGGGCCCACTACAATGAGCAGTTCTTC.

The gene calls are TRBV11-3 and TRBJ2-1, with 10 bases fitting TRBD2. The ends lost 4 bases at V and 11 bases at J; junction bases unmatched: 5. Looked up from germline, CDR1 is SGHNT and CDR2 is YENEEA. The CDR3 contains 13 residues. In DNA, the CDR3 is TGTGCCAGCAGCTCTACTAGCGGGAATCAGCAGTTCTTC. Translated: CASSSTSGNQQFF.

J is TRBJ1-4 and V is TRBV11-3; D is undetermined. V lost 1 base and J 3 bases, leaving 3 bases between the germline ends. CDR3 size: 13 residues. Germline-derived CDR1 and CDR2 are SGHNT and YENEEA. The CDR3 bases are TGTGCCAGCAGCTTAGGGCCTAATGAAAAACTGTTTTTT. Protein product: CASSLGPNEKLFF.

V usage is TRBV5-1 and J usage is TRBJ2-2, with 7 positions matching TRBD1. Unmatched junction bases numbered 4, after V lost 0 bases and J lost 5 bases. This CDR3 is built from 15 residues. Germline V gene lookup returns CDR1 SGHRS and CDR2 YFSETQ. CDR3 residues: CASSLGDSRTGELFF. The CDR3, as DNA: TGCGCCAGCAGCTTGGGGGACAGTCGTACCGGGGAGCTGTTTTTT.

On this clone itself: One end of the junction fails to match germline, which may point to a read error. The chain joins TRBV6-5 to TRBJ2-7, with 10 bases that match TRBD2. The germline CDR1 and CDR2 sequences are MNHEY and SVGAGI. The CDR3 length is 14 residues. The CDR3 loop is CASSSRTSGVFPHF. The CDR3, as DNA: TGTGCCAGCAGTTCTAGGACTAGCGGAGTTTTCCCCCACTTC.